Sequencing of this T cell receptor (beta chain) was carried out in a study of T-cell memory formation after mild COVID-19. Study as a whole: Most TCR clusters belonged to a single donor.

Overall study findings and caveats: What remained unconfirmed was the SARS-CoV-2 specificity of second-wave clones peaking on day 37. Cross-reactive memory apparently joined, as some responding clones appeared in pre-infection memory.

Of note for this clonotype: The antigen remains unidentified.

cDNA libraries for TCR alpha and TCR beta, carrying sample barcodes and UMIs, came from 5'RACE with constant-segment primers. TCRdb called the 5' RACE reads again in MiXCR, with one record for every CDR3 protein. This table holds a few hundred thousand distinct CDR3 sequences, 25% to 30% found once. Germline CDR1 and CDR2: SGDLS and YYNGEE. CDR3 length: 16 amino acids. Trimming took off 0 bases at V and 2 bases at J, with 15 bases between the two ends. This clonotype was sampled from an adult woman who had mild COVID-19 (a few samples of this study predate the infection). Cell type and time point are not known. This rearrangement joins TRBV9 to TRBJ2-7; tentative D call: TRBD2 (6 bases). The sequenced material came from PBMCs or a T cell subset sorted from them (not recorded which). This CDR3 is CASSVDWASETYEQYF. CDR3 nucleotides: TGTGCCAGCAGCGTAGATTGGGCTAGCGAGACCTACGAGCAGTACTTC.